This TCR beta chain is drawn from a study of blood T cell repertoires in COVID-19. Study in general: Samples came from the United States, Italy and Spain, spanning acute and convalescent COVID-19. The cDNA or gDNA used as material had been derived from T cells, B-cell-depleted T cells, or PBMCs.

This clone was picked up one time. In the authors' methods: Amplification of reference gene primers provided the estimated nucleated cell counts. TCRdb keeps only in-frame clones here, not all; method: immunoSEQ multiplex PCR. V and J calls and clone size are as listed in that table; D and trimming were resolved from the DNA. The table lists around 150,000 clones, about 88% of them singletons. Germline V gene sequence: CDR1 MNHEY, CDR2 SVGAGI. The ends lost 6 bases at V and 4 bases at J; junction bases unmatched: 5. This CDR3 has 14 residues. Seattle enrolled patients during active infection and tracked them longitudinally.

The sequenced sample was peripheral blood. The receptor's source is a woman aged 55-69 years with COVID-19, enrolled during active disease. The chain is built from TRBV6-5 and TRBJ1-2; TRBD1 agrees at 10 bases. Here the CDR3 DNA reads TGTGCCAGCAGACTAGGACAGGGGGTCTATGGCTACACCTTC. It translates to CASRLGQGVYGYTF.